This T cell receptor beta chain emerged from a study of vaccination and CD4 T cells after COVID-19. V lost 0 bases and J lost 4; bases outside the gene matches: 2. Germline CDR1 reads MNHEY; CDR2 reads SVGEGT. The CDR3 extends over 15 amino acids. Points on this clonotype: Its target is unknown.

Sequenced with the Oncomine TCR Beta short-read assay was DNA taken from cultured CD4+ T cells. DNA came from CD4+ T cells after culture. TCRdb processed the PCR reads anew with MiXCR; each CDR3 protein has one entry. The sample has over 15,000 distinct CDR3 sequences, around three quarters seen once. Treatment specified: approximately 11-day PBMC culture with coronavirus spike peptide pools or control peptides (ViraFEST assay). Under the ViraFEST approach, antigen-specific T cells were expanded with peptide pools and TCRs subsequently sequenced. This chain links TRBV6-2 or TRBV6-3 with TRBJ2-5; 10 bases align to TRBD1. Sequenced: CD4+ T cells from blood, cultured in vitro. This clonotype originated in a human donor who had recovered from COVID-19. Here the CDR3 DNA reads TGTGCCAGCAGTTACTCGGGGACAGGGGTAGAGACCCAGTACTTC. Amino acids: CASSYSGTGVETQYF.